This entry is about one TCR beta chain. This CDR3 region has 16 residues. V dropped 10 bases and J dropped 1 base, with 17 bases sitting between them. Germline lookup yields CDR1 MRHNA and CDR2 SNTAGT. The table came from immunoSEQ multiplex PCR; TCRdb's copy has only in-frame clones and leaves some out. The data hold approximately 63,000 clones, with 93% observed a single time. This specimen comes from a study of T cell changes during pregnancy in multiple sclerosis. The input for sequencing was CD8+ T cells from peripheral blood mononuclear cells, taken in the third trimester of pregnancy. This receptor was identified in a female donor with multiple sclerosis, enrolled in a pregnancy study. The rearrangement links TRBV6-4 to TRBJ2-6, with D perhaps matching TRBD1 (5 bases). DNA of the CDR3: TGTGCCACCTCGAAAACAGGCGTGTCTGGGGCCAACGTCCTGACTTTC. It translates to CATSKTGVSGANVLTF.